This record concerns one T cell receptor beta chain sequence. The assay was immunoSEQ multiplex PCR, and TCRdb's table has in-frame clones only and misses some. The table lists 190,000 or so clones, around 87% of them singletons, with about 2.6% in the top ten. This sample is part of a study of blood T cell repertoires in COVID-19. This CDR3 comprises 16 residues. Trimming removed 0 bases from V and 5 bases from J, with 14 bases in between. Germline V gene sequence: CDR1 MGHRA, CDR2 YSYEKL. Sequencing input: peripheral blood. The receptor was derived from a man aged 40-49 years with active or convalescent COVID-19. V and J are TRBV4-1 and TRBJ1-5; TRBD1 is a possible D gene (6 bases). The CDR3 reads CASSQEALTGYQPQHF. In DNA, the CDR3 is TGCGCCAGCAGCCAAGAGGCCCTGACAGGCTATCAGCCCCAGCATTTT.